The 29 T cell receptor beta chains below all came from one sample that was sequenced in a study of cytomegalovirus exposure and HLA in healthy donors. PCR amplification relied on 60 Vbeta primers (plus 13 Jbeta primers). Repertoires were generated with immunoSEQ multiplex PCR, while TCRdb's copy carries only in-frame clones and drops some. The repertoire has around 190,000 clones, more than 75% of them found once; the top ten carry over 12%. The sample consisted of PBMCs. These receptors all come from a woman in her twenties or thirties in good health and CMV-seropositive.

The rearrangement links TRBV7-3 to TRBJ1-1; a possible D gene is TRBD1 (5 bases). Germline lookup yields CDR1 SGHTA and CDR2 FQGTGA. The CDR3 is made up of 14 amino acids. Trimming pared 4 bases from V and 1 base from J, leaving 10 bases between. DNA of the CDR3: TGTGCCAGCAGCTCCCTAGGGGCGAACACTGAAGCTTTCTTT. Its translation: CASSSLGANTEAFF. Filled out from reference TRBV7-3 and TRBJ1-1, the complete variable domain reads GAGVSQTPSNKVTEKGKYVELRCDPISGHTALYWYRQSLGQGPEFLIYFQGTGAADDSGLPNDRFFAVRPEGSVSTLKIQRTERGDSAVYLCASSSLGANTEAFFGQGTRLTVV.

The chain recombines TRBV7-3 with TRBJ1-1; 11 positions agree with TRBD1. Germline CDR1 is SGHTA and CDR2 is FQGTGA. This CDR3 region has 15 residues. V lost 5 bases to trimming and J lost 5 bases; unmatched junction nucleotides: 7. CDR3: CASSRTGGAGTEAFF. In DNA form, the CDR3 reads TGTGCCAGCAGCCGGACAGGGGGCGCGGGGACTGAAGCTTTCTTT.

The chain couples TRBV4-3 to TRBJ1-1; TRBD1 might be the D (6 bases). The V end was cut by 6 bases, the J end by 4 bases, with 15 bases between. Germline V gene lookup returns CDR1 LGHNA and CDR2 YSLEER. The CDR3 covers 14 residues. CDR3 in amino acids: CASRLTGTGTEAFF. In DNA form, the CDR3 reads TGCGCCAGCAGACTCACAGGGACGGGCACTGAAGCTTTCTTT.

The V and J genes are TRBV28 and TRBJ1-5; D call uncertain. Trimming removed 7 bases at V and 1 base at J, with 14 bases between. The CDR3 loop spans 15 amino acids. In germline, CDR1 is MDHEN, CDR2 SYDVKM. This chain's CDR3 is CASTPGGLSNQPQHF. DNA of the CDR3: TGTGCCAGCACCCCGGGAGGGTTGAGCAATCAGCCCCAGCATTTT. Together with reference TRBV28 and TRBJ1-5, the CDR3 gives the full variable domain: DVKVTQSSRYLVKRTGEKVFLECVQDMDHENMFWYRQDPGLGLRLIYFSYDVKMKEKGDIPEGYSVSREKKERFSLILESASTNQTSMYLCASTPGGLSNQPQHFGDGTRLSIL.

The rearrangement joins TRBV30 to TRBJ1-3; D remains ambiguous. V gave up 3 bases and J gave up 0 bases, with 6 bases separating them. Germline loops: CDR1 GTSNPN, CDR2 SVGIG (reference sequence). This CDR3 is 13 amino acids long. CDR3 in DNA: TGTGCCTGGAGGCTGAGCTCTGGAAACACCATATATTTT. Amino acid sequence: CAWRLSSGNTIYF.

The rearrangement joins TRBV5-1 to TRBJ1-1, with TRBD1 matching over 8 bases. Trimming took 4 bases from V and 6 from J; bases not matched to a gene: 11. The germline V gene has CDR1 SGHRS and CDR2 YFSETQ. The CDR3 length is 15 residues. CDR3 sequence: CASSRTGRASPEAFF. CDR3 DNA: TGCGCCAGCAGCAGGACAGGGAGGGCTAGTCCTGAAGCTTTCTTT. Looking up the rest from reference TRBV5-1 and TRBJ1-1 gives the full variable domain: KAGVTQTPRYLIKTRGQQVTLSCSPISGHRSVSWYQQTPGQGLQFLFEYFSETQRNKGNFPGRFSGRQFSNSRSEMNVSTLELGDSALYLCASSRTGRASPEAFFGQGTRLTVV.

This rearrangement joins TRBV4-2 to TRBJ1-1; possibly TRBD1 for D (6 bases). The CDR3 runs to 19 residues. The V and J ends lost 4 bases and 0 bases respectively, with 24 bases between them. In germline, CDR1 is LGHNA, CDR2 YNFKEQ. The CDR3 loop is CASSLSPTQGLGLNTEAFF. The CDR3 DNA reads TGTGCCAGCAGCCTCTCCCCGACCCAGGGGTTGGGGTTGAACACTGAAGCTTTCTTT.

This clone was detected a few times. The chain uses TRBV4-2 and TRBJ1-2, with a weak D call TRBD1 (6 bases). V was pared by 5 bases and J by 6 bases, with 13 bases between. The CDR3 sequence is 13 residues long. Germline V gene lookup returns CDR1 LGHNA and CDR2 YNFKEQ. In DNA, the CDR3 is TGTGCCAGCAGCTACACAGGGAGGGATGGCTACACCTTC. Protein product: CASSYTGRDGYTF.

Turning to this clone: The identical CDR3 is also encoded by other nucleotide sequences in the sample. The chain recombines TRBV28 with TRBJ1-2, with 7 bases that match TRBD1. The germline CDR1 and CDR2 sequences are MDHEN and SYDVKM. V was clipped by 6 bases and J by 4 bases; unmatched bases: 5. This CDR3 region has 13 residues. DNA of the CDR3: TGTGCCAGCAGCTTAACAGGGGCCTATGGCTACACCTTC. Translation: CASSLTGAYGYTF.

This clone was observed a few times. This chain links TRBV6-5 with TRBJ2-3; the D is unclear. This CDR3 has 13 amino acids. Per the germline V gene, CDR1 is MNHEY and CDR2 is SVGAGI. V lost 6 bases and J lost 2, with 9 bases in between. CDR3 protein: CASSLEITDTQYF. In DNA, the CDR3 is TGTGCCAGCAGCCTAGAGATCACAGATACGCAGTATTTT.

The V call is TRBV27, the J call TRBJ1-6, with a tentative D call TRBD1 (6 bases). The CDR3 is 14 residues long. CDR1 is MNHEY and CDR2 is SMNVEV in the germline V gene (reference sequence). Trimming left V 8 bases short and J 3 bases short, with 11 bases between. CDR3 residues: CASRGRGYNSPLHF. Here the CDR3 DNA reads TGTGCCAGCCGGGGCAGGGGCTATAATTCACCCCTCCACTTT.

The CDR3 DNA is TGTGCCAGAAGCTTGGCGGGACAGACCCGAGCTAGCAATCAGCCCCAGCATTTT. Encoded protein: CARSLAGQTRASNQPQHF. This chain connects TRBV5-3 to TRBJ1-5; 7 nucleotides line up with TRBD1. TRBV5-3 falls under the ORF class, with uncertain function. The CDR3 contains 18 residues. The V segment lost 0 bases and the J segment 0 bases; nucleotides outside the gene matches: 9.

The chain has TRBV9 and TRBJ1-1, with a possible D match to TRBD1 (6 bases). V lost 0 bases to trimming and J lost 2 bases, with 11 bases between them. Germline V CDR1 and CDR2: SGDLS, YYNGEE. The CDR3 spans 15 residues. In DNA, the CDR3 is TGTGCCAGCAGCGTAGACGTGGGGGCTAACACTGAAGCTTTCTTT. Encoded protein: CASSVDVGANTEAFF.

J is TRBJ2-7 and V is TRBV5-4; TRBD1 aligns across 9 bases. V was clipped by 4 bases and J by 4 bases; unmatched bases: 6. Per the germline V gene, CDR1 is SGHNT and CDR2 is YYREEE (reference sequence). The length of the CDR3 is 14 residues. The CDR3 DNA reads TGTGCCAGCAGCCCCTGGGACAGGGTTTACGAGCAGTACTTC. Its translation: CASSPWDRVYEQYF.

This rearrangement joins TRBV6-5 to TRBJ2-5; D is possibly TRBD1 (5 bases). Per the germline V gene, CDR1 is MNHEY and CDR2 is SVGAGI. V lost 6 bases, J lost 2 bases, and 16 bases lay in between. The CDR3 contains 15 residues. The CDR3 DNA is TGTGCCAGCAGCTTACTGTTGGGGCCACAAGAGACCCAGTACTTC. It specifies CASSLLLGPQETQYF.

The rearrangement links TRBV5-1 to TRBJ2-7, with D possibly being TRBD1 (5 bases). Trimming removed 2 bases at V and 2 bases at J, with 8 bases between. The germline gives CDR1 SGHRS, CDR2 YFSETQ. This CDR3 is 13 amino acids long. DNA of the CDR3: TGCGCCAGCAGCTTCCCAGGGACCTACGAGCAGTACTTC. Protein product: CASSFPGTYEQYF.

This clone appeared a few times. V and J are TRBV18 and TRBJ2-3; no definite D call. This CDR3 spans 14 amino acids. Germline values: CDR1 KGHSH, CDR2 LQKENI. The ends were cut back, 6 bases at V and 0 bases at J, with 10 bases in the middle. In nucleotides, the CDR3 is TGTGCCAGCTCCCATGACTCTAGCACAGATACGCAGTATTTT. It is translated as CASSHDSSTDTQYF.

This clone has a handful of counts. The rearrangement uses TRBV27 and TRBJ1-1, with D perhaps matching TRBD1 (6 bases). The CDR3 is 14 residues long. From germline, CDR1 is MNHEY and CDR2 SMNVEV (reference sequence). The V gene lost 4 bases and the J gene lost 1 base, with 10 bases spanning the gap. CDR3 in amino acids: CASSSRGRNTEAFF. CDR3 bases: TGTGCCAGCAGTTCCAGGGGTAGGAACACTGAAGCTTTCTTT.

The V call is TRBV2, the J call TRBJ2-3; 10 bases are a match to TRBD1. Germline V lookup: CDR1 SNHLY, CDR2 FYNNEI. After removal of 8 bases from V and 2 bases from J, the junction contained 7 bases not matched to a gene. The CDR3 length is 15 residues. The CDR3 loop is CASAPGQGFTDTQYF. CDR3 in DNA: TGTGCCAGCGCCCCGGGACAGGGGTTCACAGATACGCAGTATTTT.

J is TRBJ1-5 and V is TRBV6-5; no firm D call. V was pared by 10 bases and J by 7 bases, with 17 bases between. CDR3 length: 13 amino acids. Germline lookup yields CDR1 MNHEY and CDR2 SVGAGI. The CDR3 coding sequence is TGTGCCACCGGGAGGTCGGAGGGACAGCCCCAGCATTTT. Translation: CATGRSEGQPQHF.

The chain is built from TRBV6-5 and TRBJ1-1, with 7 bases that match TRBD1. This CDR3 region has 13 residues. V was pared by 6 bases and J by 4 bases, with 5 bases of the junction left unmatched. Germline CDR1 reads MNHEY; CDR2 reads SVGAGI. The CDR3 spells CASSEYRGTEAFF. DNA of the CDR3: TGTGCCAGCAGCGAATACAGGGGCACTGAAGCTTTCTTT.

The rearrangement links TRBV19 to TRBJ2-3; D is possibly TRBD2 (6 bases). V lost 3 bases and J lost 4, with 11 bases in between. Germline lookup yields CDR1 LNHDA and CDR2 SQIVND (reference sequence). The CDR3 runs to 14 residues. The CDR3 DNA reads TGTGCCAGTAGTATTTCGTCTAGCGCAGATACGCAGTATTTT. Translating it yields CASSISSSADTQYF.

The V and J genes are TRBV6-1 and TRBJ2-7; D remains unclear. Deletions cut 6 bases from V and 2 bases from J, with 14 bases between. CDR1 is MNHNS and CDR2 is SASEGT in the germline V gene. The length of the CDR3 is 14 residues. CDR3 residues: CASRRHFPAYEQYF. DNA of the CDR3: TGTGCCAGCAGAAGACATTTTCCCGCCTACGAGCAGTACTTC.

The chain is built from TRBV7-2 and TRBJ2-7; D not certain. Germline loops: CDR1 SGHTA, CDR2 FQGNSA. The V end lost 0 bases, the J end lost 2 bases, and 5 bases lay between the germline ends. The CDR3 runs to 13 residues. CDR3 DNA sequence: TGTGCCAGCAGCTTAGCCCTTCCCTACGAGCAGTACTTC. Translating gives CASSLALPYEQYF.

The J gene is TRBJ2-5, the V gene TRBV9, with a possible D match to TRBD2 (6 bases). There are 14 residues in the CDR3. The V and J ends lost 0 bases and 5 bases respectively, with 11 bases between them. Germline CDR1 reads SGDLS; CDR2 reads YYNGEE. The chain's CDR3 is CASSVEGGRETQYF. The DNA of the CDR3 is TGTGCCAGCAGCGTAGAAGGAGGGCGCGAGACCCAGTACTTC. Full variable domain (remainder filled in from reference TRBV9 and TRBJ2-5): DSGVTQTPKHLITATGQRVTLRCSPRSGDLSVYWYQQSLDQGLQFLIQYYNGEERAKGNILERFSAQQFPDLHSELNLSSLELGDSALYFCASSVEGGRETQYFGPGTRLLVL.

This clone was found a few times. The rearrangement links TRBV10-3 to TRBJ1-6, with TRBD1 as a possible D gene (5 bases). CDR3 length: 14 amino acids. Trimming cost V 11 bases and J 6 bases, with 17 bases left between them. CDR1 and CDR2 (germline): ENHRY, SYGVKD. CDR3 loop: CAVGGGNFNSPLHF. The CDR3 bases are TGTGCCGTCGGGGGGGGGAATTTTAATTCACCCCTCCACTTT.

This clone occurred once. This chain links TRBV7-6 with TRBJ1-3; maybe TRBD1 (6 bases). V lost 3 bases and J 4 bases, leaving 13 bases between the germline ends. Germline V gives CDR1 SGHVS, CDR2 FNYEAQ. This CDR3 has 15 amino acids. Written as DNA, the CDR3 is TGTGCCAGCAGCTTTGGTCAGGGGCCGGGAAACACCATATATTTT. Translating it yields CASSFGQGPGNTIYF. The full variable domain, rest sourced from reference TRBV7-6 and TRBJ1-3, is GAGVSQSPRYKVTKRGQDVALRCDPISGHVSLYWYRQALGQGPEFLTYFNYEAQQDKSGLPNDRFSAERPEGSISTLTIQRTEQRDSAMYRCASSFGQGPGNTIYFGEGSWLTVV.

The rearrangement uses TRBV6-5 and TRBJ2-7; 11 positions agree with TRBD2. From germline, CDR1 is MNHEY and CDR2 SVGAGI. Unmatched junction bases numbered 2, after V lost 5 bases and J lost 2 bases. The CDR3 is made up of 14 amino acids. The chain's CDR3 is CASSQTSGAYEQYF. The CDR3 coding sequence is TGTGCCAGCAGTCAGACTAGCGGGGCCTACGAGCAGTACTTC.

CDR3 loop: CAWSGQGNYGYTF. The DNA of the CDR3 is TGTGCCTGGAGTGGACAGGGAAACTATGGCTACACCTTC. The J gene is TRBJ1-2, the V gene TRBV30, with TRBD1 matching 7 bases. CDR1 and CDR2 (germline): GTSNPN, SVGIG (reference sequence). The CDR3 is 13 residues long. The trim removed 1 base at V and 2 bases at J, leaving 1 base unmatched.